The 23 T cell receptor beta chains given below trace back to one sample, sequenced in a study of shared clonotypes between healthy human individuals. Sequenced by immunoSEQ multiplex PCR; TCRdb stores in-frame clones only, minus some. The sample lists about 2,100,000 clones; roughly 91% were seen once. In the naive CD8 group, cells lacked CD45RO and were positively selected for CCR7, so terminally differentiated effector memory CD45RA+ cells were left out. The sample was naive CD8+ T cells from PBMCs. Receptors originate from a man aged 18 to 29 in good health. Some clones in this sample may be carry-over from other donors' samples.

This sequence joins TRBV5-4 and TRBJ2-4; weak D call: TRBD2 (7 bases). Germline V gene data show CDR1 as SGHNT and CDR2 as YYREEE (reference sequence). The CDR3 covers 17 residues. Trimming took 4 bases from V and 8 from J, leaving 25 bases between them. CDR3 loop: CASSLSGSGLGGDIQYF. CDR3 nucleotide sequence: TGTGCCAGCAGCCTTTCTGGTTCTGGACTAGGGGGGGACATTCAGTACTTC.

The chain has TRBV5-5 and TRBJ2-3, with TRBD2 as a possible D gene (5 bases). Germline CDR1 and CDR2: SGHKS and YYEKEE (reference sequence). The CDR3 has 17 residues. The V gene lost 4 bases and the J gene lost 0 bases, with 18 bases spanning the gap. In DNA, the CDR3 is TGTGCCAGCAGCCTCGCCCCCGGGGTTCCAAGCACAGATACGCAGTATTTT. Protein: CASSLAPGVPSTDTQYF.

This chain connects TRBV9 to TRBJ1-4; 9 bases map to TRBD1. With V trimmed by 5 bases and J by 5 bases, 7 bases remained unmatched. Per germline, CDR1 SGDLS and CDR2 YYNGEE. The CDR3 runs 15 residues. CDR3 in DNA: TGTGCCAGCAGTGAAAAGGACAGGGGAAATGAAAAACTGTTTTTT. It translates to CASSEKDRGNEKLFF. Looking up the rest from reference TRBV9 and TRBJ1-4 gives the full variable domain: DSGVTQTPKHLITATGQRVTLRCSPRSGDLSVYWYQQSLDQGLQFLIQYYNGEERAKGNILERFSAQQFPDLHSELNLSSLELGDSALYFCASSEKDRGNEKLFFGSGTQLSVL.

The chain employs TRBV5-8 and TRBJ2-7; weak D call: TRBD2 (7 bases). Trimming removed 4 bases from V and 6 bases from J, with 14 bases in between. CDR1 is SGHTS and CDR2 is YDEGEE in the germline V gene. This CDR3 contains 13 residues. The CDR3 is CASSPARGGEQYF. CDR3 coding DNA: TGTGCCAGCAGCCCAGCGAGGGGGGGCGAGCAGTACTTC.

This clone was detected once. The chain links TRBV28 to TRBJ2-5, with 15 nucleotides matching TRBD2. Germline V lookup: CDR1 MDHEN, CDR2 SYDVKM. Germline trimming cut 8 bases from V and 5 bases from J; bases unmatched to any gene: 12. The CDR3 runs to 17 residues. CDR3 protein: CASVGQGLAGGVETQYF. DNA of the CDR3: TGTGCCAGCGTTGGGCAGGGACTAGCGGGGGGTGTTGAGACCCAGTACTTC.

This chain uses TRBV10-1 with TRBJ2-5; the D gene is possibly TRBD1 (6 bases). V gave up 6 bases and J gave up 4 bases, with 12 bases separating them. Germline lookup yields CDR1 WNHNN and CDR2 SYGVQD (reference sequence). The CDR3 is 13 amino acids. The CDR3 region is CASSRDILETQYF. CDR3 DNA sequence: TGCGCCAGCAGCCGGGACATTTTAGAGACCCAGTACTTC.

The chain couples TRBV15 to TRBJ2-7; D ambiguous. The CDR3 consists of 15 residues. Germline CDR1 LNHNV, CDR2 YYDKDF (reference sequence). With 4 bases removed from V and 4 bases from J, the gap between germline ends came to 17 bases. CDR3 loop: CATSTRTSVIYEQYF. The CDR3 DNA is TGTGCCACCAGCACCCGGACCTCCGTAATATACGAGCAGTACTTC.

CDR3 in DNA: TGTGCCAGCAGCCCCAGAGCCGGGACTCCCTGGGCTTTCTTT. It codes for CASSPRAGTPWAFF. The rearrangement uses TRBV7-8 and TRBJ1-1; tentatively, D is TRBD1 (5 bases). The germline V and J ends were trimmed by 5 bases and 11 bases, with 21 bases remaining between them. The CDR3 length is 14 residues. Germline values: CDR1 SGHVS, CDR2 FQNEAQ.

Of note for this clone: Other DNA sequences in this sample translate to the same CDR3. This chain links TRBV18 with TRBJ2-1; D may be TRBD2 (6 bases). V was pared by 0 bases and J by 0 bases, with 9 bases between. This CDR3 spans 16 amino acids. Germline CDR1 KGHSH, CDR2 LQKENI. CDR3 in DNA: TGTGCCAGCTCACCACCTGACGGGAGCTCCTACAATGAGCAGTTCTTC. Translation gives CASSPPDGSSYNEQFF.

The chain uses TRBV6-1 and TRBJ2-7, with 7 bases fitting TRBD1. Per the germline V gene, CDR1 is MNHNS and CDR2 is SASEGT. This CDR3 contains 14 residues. V shed 3 bases, J shed 4 bases, and the junction held 6 bases outside the gene matches. CDR3 residues: CASSDIDRAYEQYF. DNA for the CDR3: TGTGCCAGCAGTGACATCGACAGGGCGTACGAGCAGTACTTC.

This rearrangement joins TRBV9 to TRBJ2-2; maybe TRBD1 (6 bases). V was shortened by 3 bases and J by 3 bases, with 12 bases between the two germline ends. CDR3 length: 15 amino acids. Germline V CDR1 and CDR2: SGDLS, YYNGEE. The CDR3 is CASSAGTTDTGELFF. The DNA for the CDR3 is TGTGCCAGCAGCGCCGGGACAACCGACACCGGGGAGCTGTTTTTT.

The chain has TRBV5-6 and TRBJ2-1; 7 bases are a match to TRBD1. The CDR3 length is 13 residues. Germline V gives CDR1 SGHDT, CDR2 YYEEEE. V was pared by 0 bases and J by 11 bases, with 5 bases of the junction left unmatched. The CDR3 DNA follows: TGTGCCAGCAGCTTGGAGACAGGGAAGAAGCAGTTCTTC. This sequence encodes CASSLETGKKQFF.

The rearrangement joins TRBV7-6 to TRBJ2-1; the match to TRBD2 covers 9 bases. The germline CDR1 and CDR2 sequences are SGHVS and FNYEAQ. The CDR3 spans 15 residues. V shed 3 bases and J 4 bases; nucleotides not matched to a gene: 4. CDR3 coding DNA: TGTGCCAGCAGCTTTTTGCGGGAGGGTTACAATGAGCAGTTCTTC. It translates to CASSFLREGYNEQFF.

The V call is TRBV10-3, the J call TRBJ2-7, with TRBD1 matching over 8 bases. The junction had 7 bases not matched to a gene; V was cut back by 7 bases and J by 2 bases. Germline CDR1 reads ENHRY; CDR2 reads SYGVKD. The CDR3 consists of 14 residues. The CDR3 DNA is TGTGCCATCACCTCGGACAGGGACGCCTACGAGCAGTACTTC. Its translation is CAITSDRDAYEQYF.

The rearrangement uses TRBV7-2 and TRBJ2-7; 8 bases align to TRBD1. V lost 1 base, J lost 6 bases, and 14 bases stayed unmatched. The CDR3 covers 17 residues. In germline, CDR1 is SGHTA, CDR2 FQGNSA. The CDR3 nucleotides are TGTGCCAGCAGCTTAGTGCGTAGTTGGCAGGGGGCTGGCGAGCAGTACTTC. Amino acids: CASSLVRSWQGAGEQYF.

The chain has TRBV14 and TRBJ1-2; TRBD1 matches 8 bases. This CDR3 contains 14 residues. V dropped 1 base and J dropped 3; count of bases not matched to a gene: 1. The germline gives CDR1 SGHDN, CDR2 FVKESK. The CDR3 loop is CASSQGTGHYGYTF. The DNA of the CDR3 is TGTGCCAGCAGCCAAGGGACAGGGCACTATGGCTACACCTTC.

This clone was counted only a few times. The genes are TRBV7-9 and TRBJ1-1; TRBD1 agrees at 8 bases. The CDR3 is 14 residues long. The germline V gene encodes CDR1 SEHNR and CDR2 FQNEAQ (reference sequence). V lost 5 bases, J lost 1 base, and 3 bases stayed unmatched. The CDR3 is CASSAGTGNTEAFF. The CDR3 DNA sequence: TGTGCCAGCAGCGCTGGGACAGGGAACACTGAAGCTTTCTTT.

This CDR3 reads CASRELIGHNQPQHF. CDR3 coding DNA: TGTGCCAGTAGGGAACTCATAGGACATAATCAGCCCCAGCATTTT. The chain joins TRBV19 to TRBJ1-5, with D possibly matching TRBD1 (5 bases). The CDR3 is 15 residues long. Germline V gene sequence: CDR1 LNHDA, CDR2 SQIVND (reference sequence). Deletions cut 6 bases from V and 4 bases from J, with 16 bases between.

This sequence joins TRBV6-4 and TRBJ2-3; TRBD1 matches at 7 bases. Unmatched junction bases numbered 6, after V lost 2 bases and J lost 4 bases. CDR1 is MRHNA, CDR2 SNTAGT, per germline. This CDR3 has 15 residues. The CDR3 DNA sequence: TGTGCCAGCAGTGACGCACCCACAGGGGCAGATACGCAGTATTTT. Translated: CASSDAPTGADTQYF.

This clone was seen a handful of times. This chain links TRBV9 with TRBJ1-5; tentatively, D is TRBD1 (5 bases). CDR1 is SGDLS and CDR2 is YYNGEE in the germline V gene. Trimming left V 0 bases short and J 4 bases short, with 11 bases between. This CDR3 spans 15 amino acids. Here the CDR3 DNA reads TGTGCCAGCAGCGTAGGGGGGAATCAGAATCAGCCCCAGCATTTT. Its protein is CASSVGGNQNQPQHF.

This chain's CDR3 is CASSPPSGRGQGYF. CDR3 coding DNA: TGTGCCAGCAGCCCTCCTAGCGGGAGGGGGCAAGGGTATTTT. The gene calls are TRBV7-9 and TRBJ2-3; 12 bases are shared with TRBD2. The trim removed 5 bases at V and 14 bases at J, leaving 11 bases unmatched. Per the germline V gene, CDR1 is SEHNR and CDR2 is FQNEAQ (reference sequence). The CDR3 is 14 amino acids. The full variable domain, rest sourced from reference TRBV7-9 and TRBJ2-3, is DTGVSQNPRHKITKRGQNVTFRCDPISEHNRLYWYRQTLGQGPEFLTYFQNEAQLEKSRLLSDRFSAERPKGSFSTLEIQRTEQGDSAMYLCASSPPSGRGQGYFGPGTRLTVL.

The V gene is TRBV4-1, the J gene TRBJ2-3, with D possibly being TRBD1 (5 bases). The CDR3 loop spans 16 amino acids. Germline assignment: CDR1 MGHRA and CDR2 YSYEKL. Trimming removed 3 bases from V and 1 base from J, with 14 bases in between. The CDR3 DNA sequence: TGCGCCAGCAGCCAGGGGCCTCTTGGTGGCACAGATACGCAGTATTTT. It yields the protein CASSQGPLGGTDTQYF.

The CDR3 spells CASSQDRLPSGRYTGELFF. For the CDR3, the DNA is TGTGCCAGCAGCCAAGATCGCCTTCCTAGCGGGCGGTACACCGGGGAGCTGTTTTTT. The chain links TRBV14 to TRBJ2-2; 8 nucleotides line up with TRBD2. The CDR3 has 19 amino acids. With 0 bases clipped from V and 3 bases from J, the junction kept 12 bases outside the gene matches. The germline V gene has CDR1 SGHDN and CDR2 FVKESK.